The next 19 T cell receptor beta chains were all read from a single sample in a study of cytomegalovirus exposure and HLA in healthy donors. Primers included in the PCR were 60 Vbeta and 13 Jbeta primers. The data were produced by immunoSEQ multiplex PCR, yet TCRdb's version contains in-frame clones alone and is incomplete. Across 100,000 to 150,000 clones, the top ten clones capture about 1.5% of the sample. Sample: PBMCs. Receptor source: a woman in her forties in good health and CMV-seropositive.

The V and J genes are TRBV11-2 and TRBJ2-7, with TRBD2 matching 7 bases. Germline CDR1 reads SGHAT; CDR2 reads FQNNGV. The CDR3 runs 18 residues. With 7 bases clipped from V and 0 bases from J, the junction kept 18 bases outside the gene matches. The CDR3 nucleotides read TGTGCCAGCACCGCCCTAACCCCTAGCGGCCCAGCCTCCTACGAGCAGTACTTC. Its protein product is CASTALTPSGPASYEQYF.

V usage is TRBV9 and J usage is TRBJ2-5; possibly TRBD2 for D (7 bases). V lost 3 bases and J lost 4, with 16 bases in between. This CDR3 is 15 amino acids long. CDR1 and CDR2 (germline): SGDLS, YYNGEE. The CDR3 loop is CASSDRGAGSETQYF. The CDR3 DNA reads TGTGCCAGCAGCGACCGGGGGGCGGGTTCAGAGACCCAGTACTTC. Variable domain in full (rest from reference TRBV9 and TRBJ2-5): DSGVTQTPKHLITATGQRVTLRCSPRSGDLSVYWYQQSLDQGLQFLIQYYNGEERAKGNILERFSAQQFPDLHSELNLSSLELGDSALYFCASSDRGAGSETQYFGPGTRLLVL.

The chain carries TRBV28 and TRBJ1-2; TRBD1 aligns across 9 bases. J was trimmed by 4 bases and V by 5 bases; bases with no gene match: 5. CDR1 and CDR2 from the germline V gene are MDHEN and SYDVKM. This CDR3 region has 14 residues. In DNA, the CDR3 is TGTGCCAGCAGTAACCGGGACAGGGTCTATGGCTACACCTTC. Its protein is CASSNRDRVYGYTF.

The V gene is TRBV10-2, the J gene TRBJ2-5; D is unresolved. The better agreement between TRBJ2-7 and the DNA end casts doubt on the J call. Germline V gene data show CDR1 as WSHSY and CDR2 as SAAADI. CDR3 length: 16 residues. The CDR3 sequence is CASSEFAVIRSYEQYF. The DNA for the CDR3 is TGCGCCAGCAGTGAGTTTGCGGTTATCCGCTCCTACGAGCAGTACTTC.

This sequence joins TRBV5-1 and TRBJ2-7; possible D gene TRBD1, 6 bases. Germline lookup yields CDR1 SGHRS and CDR2 YFSETQ. The CDR3 contains 15 residues. V lost 4 bases to trimming and J lost 5 bases, with 19 bases between them. The CDR3 DNA follows: TGCGCCAGCAGCATACTACAGGGTGAAAGGGACGAGCAGTACTTC. Its translation is CASSILQGERDEQYF. Full variable domain (outside the CDR3, taken from reference TRBV5-1 and TRBJ2-7): KAGVTQTPRYLIKTRGQQVTLSCSPISGHRSVSWYQQTPGQGLQFLFEYFSETQRNKGNFPGRFSGRQFSNSRSEMNVSTLELGDSALYLCASSILQGERDEQYFGPGTRLTVT.

J is TRBJ2-1 and V is TRBV7-3; maybe TRBD2 (5 bases). From germline, CDR1 is SGHTA and CDR2 FQGTGA. The CDR3 runs 16 residues. Between the trimmed V and J ends, which lost 0 bases and 7 bases, there was a span of 16 bases. The DNA of the CDR3 is TGTGCCAGCAGCTTAACGGGTGAGGGCATCTGGAATGAGCAGTTCTTC. Its translation: CASSLTGEGIWNEQFF.

J is TRBJ2-7 and V is TRBV5-4; D is unresolved. This CDR3 contains 13 residues. The germline CDR1 and CDR2 sequences are SGHNT and YYREEE (reference sequence). Trimming took 0 bases from V and 1 from J, leaving 5 bases between them. In DNA form, the CDR3 reads TGTGCCAGCAGCTTGGCCGGGTCCTACGAGCAGTACTTC. This encodes CASSLAGSYEQYF.

The CDR3 reads CASSLTGGEQYF. The CDR3 region has the DNA TGCGCCAGCAGCTTGACAGGGGGCGAGCAGTACTTC. V gene TRBV5-1 combines with J gene TRBJ2-5; 8 bases map to TRBD1. Gene TRBJ2-7 matches the end of the DNA better, so the J call may be wrong. The CDR3 runs to 12 residues. Germline-derived CDR1 and CDR2 are SGHRS and YFSETQ.

J is TRBJ2-7 and V is TRBV28; no firm D call. Trimming removed 8 bases at V and 6 bases at J, with 8 bases between. The CDR3 runs to 10 residues. Germline CDR1 and CDR2: MDHEN and SYDVKM. Here the CDR3 DNA reads TGTGCCAGCGGCCTTCCCGAGCAGTACTTC. It specifies CASGLPEQYF.

The gene calls are TRBV2 and TRBJ1-5; weak D call: TRBD1 (5 bases). Trimming pared 10 bases from V and 6 bases from J, leaving 16 bases between. This CDR3 contains 13 residues. In germline, CDR1 is SNHLY, CDR2 FYNNEI. DNA for the CDR3: TGTGCCACCACTTTGGGCAGGGTTCAGCCCCAGCATTTT. Amino acids: CATTLGRVQPQHF.

This rearrangement joins TRBV7-9 to TRBJ2-7; TRBD2 agrees at 7 bases. From germline, CDR1 is SEHNR and CDR2 FQNEAQ (reference sequence). With V trimmed by 2 bases and J by 5 bases, 12 bases remained unmatched. This CDR3 has 16 amino acids. In nucleotides, the CDR3 is TGTGCCAGCAGCTTAAGGGCGACTAGCTCTTTCCACGAGCAGTACTTC. Translation gives CASSLRATSSFHEQYF.

J is TRBJ2-5 and V is TRBV6-5, with 11 positions matching TRBD2. The J call could be wrong; TRBJ2-7 is a better fit for the DNA end. Germline V lookup: CDR1 MNHEY, CDR2 SVGAGI. The CDR3 covers 16 residues. CDR3 nucleotides: TGTGCCAGCAGTTACTCAGGGACTAGCGGCTCCTACGAGCAGTACTTC. It is translated as CASSYSGTSGSYEQYF.

The chain recombines TRBV27 with TRBJ2-1, with 14 bases matching TRBD2. V lost 10 bases, J lost 10 bases, and 12 bases stayed unmatched. CDR1 and CDR2 (germline): MNHEY, SMNVEV (reference sequence). CDR3 length: 15 amino acids. CDR3 nucleotides: TGTGCCACCGGACAGCTAGGACTAGCGGGAGGAGAGCAGTTCTTC. Translated: CATGQLGLAGGEQFF.

The genes are TRBV6-6 and TRBJ2-5, with 7 nucleotides matching TRBD1. From germline, CDR1 is MNHNY and CDR2 SVGAGI (reference sequence). The CDR3 has 13 residues. Unmatched junction bases numbered 0, after V lost 4 bases and J lost 1 base. The CDR3 sequence: CASSWTGQETQYF. The CDR3 DNA reads TGTGCCAGCAGTTGGACAGGCCAAGAGACCCAGTACTTC.

The V call is TRBV9, the J call TRBJ2-5; 7 bases agree with TRBD1. From germline, CDR1 is SGDLS and CDR2 YYNGEE. The CDR3 spans 14 residues. Trimming at V came to 4 bases and at J to 1 base, leaving 4 bases not matched to a gene. CDR3 amino acids: CASSKQGTQETQYF. CDR3 bases: TGTGCCAGCAGCAAACAGGGGACCCAAGAGACCCAGTACTTC. Complete variable domain (other parts from reference TRBV9 and TRBJ2-5): DSGVTQTPKHLITATGQRVTLRCSPRSGDLSVYWYQQSLDQGLQFLIQYYNGEERAKGNILERFSAQQFPDLHSELNLSSLELGDSALYFCASSKQGTQETQYFGPGTRLLVL.

V gene TRBV20-1 combines with J gene TRBJ2-7; no definite D call. Germline V gene sequence: CDR1 DFQATT, CDR2 SNEGSKA (reference sequence). CDR3 length: 11 amino acids. V was clipped by 3 bases and J by 7 bases, with 10 bases between them. The CDR3 region has the DNA TGCAGTGCTAGCCGAGATGGTGAGCAGTACTTC. The encoded protein is CSASRDGEQYF.

V usage is TRBV9 and J usage is TRBJ2-3, with 7 bases lining up with TRBD2. Germline V lookup: CDR1 SGDLS, CDR2 YYNGEE. The CDR3 is made up of 15 amino acids. Trimming at V came to 4 bases and at J to 3 bases, leaving 8 bases not matched to a gene. In nucleotides, the CDR3 is TGTGCCAGCAGCTTTCGGGGGGAGACAACAGATACGCAGTATTTT. As protein: CASSFRGETTDTQYF.

The chain combines TRBV10-3 with TRBJ2-3, with TRBD2 identical over 10 bases. From germline, CDR1 is ENHRY and CDR2 SYGVKD. This CDR3 has 16 amino acids. Losses at the gene ends were 4 bases for V and 3 bases for J; bases not matched to a gene: 7. The CDR3 spells CAISGLAGGVTDTQYF. The CDR3, as DNA: TGTGCCATCAGTGGGTTAGCGGGAGGTGTTACAGATACGCAGTATTTT.

This sequence joins TRBV4-2 and TRBJ1-2, with no clear D. The germline gives CDR1 LGHNA, CDR2 YNFKEQ. Trimming removed 1 base at V and 6 bases at J, with 9 bases between. This CDR3 contains 13 residues. The CDR3 DNA reads TGTGCCAGCAGCCAAGTCGAGGGTGATGGCTACACCTTC. This gives the protein CASSQVEGDGYTF.